The T cell receptor (beta chain) under discussion was sequenced for a study of cytomegalovirus exposure and HLA in healthy donors. The PCR made use of 60 Vbeta and 13 Jbeta primers. Generated by immunoSEQ multiplex PCR, the TCRdb table keeps only in-frame clones and is missing some. The table records about 160,000 clones, about three quarters of them present only once. Points on this clone: The antigen remains unidentified.

The CDR3 covers 15 residues. Trimming took 2 bases from V and 4 from J; bases not matched to a gene: 3. In germline, CDR1 is SGHTA, CDR2 FQGNSA. The study, taken as a whole, reports: Through in vitro validation, three CMV-associated chains were shown to be specific for CMV antigens.

The clonotype originates from a woman in her forties or fifties in good health and CMV-seropositive. The sample consisted of PBMCs. The chain is built from TRBV7-2 and TRBJ2-1, with 9 bases that match TRBD2. The CDR3 spells CASSLTTSGYNEQFF. The CDR3 DNA is TGTGCCAGCAGCTTAACCACTAGCGGGTACAATGAGCAGTTCTTC.